These 8 T cell receptor beta chains originate from one sample sequenced in a study of cytomegalovirus exposure and HLA in healthy donors. The PCR was carried out with 60 Vbeta primers and 13 Jbeta primers. Generated by immunoSEQ multiplex PCR, the TCRdb table keeps only in-frame clones and is missing some. The sample has some 130,000 clones; 81% are singletons. The specimen was PBMCs. These receptors were obtained from a man aged 18-30 years in good health and CMV-seronegative.

The V gene is TRBV7-2, the J gene TRBJ1-3; unclear D gene. With 2 bases removed from V and 4 bases from J, the gap between germline ends came to 12 bases. CDR3 length: 15 amino acids. In germline, CDR1 is SGHTA, CDR2 FQGNSA. In DNA, the CDR3 is TGTGCCAGCAGCTTATCCCCACAGAGAGGAAACACCATATATTTT. It encodes CASSLSPQRGNTIYF.

V and J are TRBV11-2 and TRBJ1-2; D not certain. Germline CDR1 is SGHAT and CDR2 is FQNNGV. V gave up 5 bases and J gave up 5 bases, with 18 bases separating them. The CDR3 is 15 residues long. CDR3 loop: CASSRITGSSYGYTF. The CDR3 DNA is TGTGCCAGCAGCAGAATTACGGGATCGTCTTATGGCTACACCTTC. Combining the CDR3 with reference TRBV11-2 and TRBJ1-2 gives the whole variable domain EAGVAQSPRYKIIEKRQSVAFWCNPISGHATLYWYQQILGQGPKLLIQFQNNGVVDDSQLPKDRFSAERLKGVDSTLKIQPAKLEDSAVYLCASSRITGSSYGYTFGSGTRLTVV.

The rearrangement joins TRBV6-5 to TRBJ1-3, with 10 bases matching TRBD1. This CDR3 has 15 residues. Losses at the gene ends were 2 bases for V and 2 bases for J; bases not matched to a gene: 0. From germline, CDR1 is MNHEY and CDR2 SVGAGI. CDR3 bases: TGTGCCAGCAGTTACGACAGGGGGCCTGGAAACACCATATATTTT. Amino acid sequence: CASSYDRGPGNTIYF.

This clone was detected once. The CDR3 is CASSDSGQGARGTEAFF. As DNA, the CDR3 is TGCGCCAGCAGCGATTCGGGACAGGGGGCGCGTGGCACTGAAGCTTTCTTT. The chain couples TRBV5-1 to TRBJ1-1; 12 nucleotides match TRBD1. V lost 4 bases, J lost 4 bases, and 11 bases stayed unmatched. Germline-derived CDR1 and CDR2 are SGHRS and YFSETQ. The length of the CDR3 is 17 residues.

The chain combines TRBV27 with TRBJ2-7, with 9 bases identical to TRBD1. This CDR3 has 15 residues. The V gene end was trimmed by 3 bases and the J gene end by 4 bases; junction bases not matched to a gene: 7. The germline gives CDR1 MNHEY, CDR2 SMNVEV (reference sequence). CDR3 sequence reads: CASSFTGTGLYEQYF. DNA of the CDR3: TGTGCCAGCAGTTTCACCGGGACAGGGCTTTACGAGCAGTACTTC.

The rearrangement links TRBV28 to TRBJ2-6; the match to TRBD1 covers 7 bases. There are 16 residues in the CDR3. V was pared by 3 bases and J by 4 bases, with 6 bases of the junction left unmatched. Germline V gene sequence: CDR1 MDHEN, CDR2 SYDVKM. The CDR3: CASSLQTGRGANVLTF. The CDR3 nucleotides read TGTGCCAGCAGTTTGCAGACAGGGCGGGGGGCCAACGTCCTGACTTTC. Based on the CDR3 plus reference TRBV28 and TRBJ2-6, the full variable domain is DVKVTQSSRYLVKRTGEKVFLECVQDMDHENMFWYRQDPGLGLRLIYFSYDVKMKEKGDIPEGYSVSREKKERFSLILESASTNQTSMYLCASSLQTGRGANVLTFGAGSRLTVL.

This chain joins TRBV5-1 and TRBJ2-7; 11 bases align to TRBD2. CDR3 size: 15 residues. The germline gives CDR1 SGHRS, CDR2 YFSETQ. With 5 bases clipped from V and 2 bases from J, the junction kept 6 bases outside the gene matches. The CDR3 region is CASRHPSGGPYEQYF. The CDR3 DNA reads TGCGCCAGCAGGCACCCTAGCGGGGGGCCCTACGAGCAGTACTTC.

The gene calls are TRBV9 and TRBJ1-3; D is perhaps TRBD1 (6 bases). The length of the CDR3 is 16 residues. The germline gives CDR1 SGDLS, CDR2 YYNGEE. Trimming took 3 bases from V and 0 from J, leaving 13 bases between them. CDR3 amino acids: CASSASGQTSGNTIYF. The CDR3 region has the DNA TGTGCCAGCAGCGCAAGTGGACAGACCTCTGGAAACACCATATATTTT.